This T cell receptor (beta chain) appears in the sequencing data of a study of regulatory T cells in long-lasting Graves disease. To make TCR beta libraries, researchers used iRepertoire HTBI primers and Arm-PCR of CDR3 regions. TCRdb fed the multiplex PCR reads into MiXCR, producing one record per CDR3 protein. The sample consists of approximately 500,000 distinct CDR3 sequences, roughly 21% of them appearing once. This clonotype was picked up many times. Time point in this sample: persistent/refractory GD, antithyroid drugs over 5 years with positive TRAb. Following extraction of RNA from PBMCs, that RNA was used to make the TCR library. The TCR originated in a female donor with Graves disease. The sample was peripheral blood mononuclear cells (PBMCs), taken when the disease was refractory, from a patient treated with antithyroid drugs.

The CDR3 spells CASSYTGTSSGELFF. The CDR3, as DNA: TGTGCCAGCAGCTATACTGGGACCTCATCCGGGGAGCTGTTTTTT. V is TRBV7-9 and J is TRBJ2-2; D is possibly TRBD1 or TRBD2 (5 bases each). Germline V lookup: CDR1 SEHNR, CDR2 FQNEAQ (reference sequence). V lost 4 bases and J lost 6, with 15 bases in between. CDR3 size: 15 residues. The whole variable domain, remainder taken from reference TRBV7-9 and TRBJ2-2, is DTGVSQNPRHKITKRGQNVTFRCDPISEHNRLYWYRQTLGQGPEFLTYFQNEAQLEKSRLLSDRFSAERPKGSFSTLEIQRTEQGDSAMYLCASSYTGTSSGELFFGEGSRLTVL.